Following are 21 T cell receptor beta chains from one sample sequenced in a study of cytomegalovirus exposure and HLA in healthy donors. Primers included in the PCR were 60 Vbeta and 13 Jbeta primers. Profiling relied on immunoSEQ multiplex PCR, and the TCRdb table lists in-frame clones only, not all of them. The sample consists of about 120,000 clones, approximately 80% of them appearing once. Sequenced input: PBMCs. These receptor sequences come from a female donor in good health and CMV-seropositive.

The genes are TRBV6-1 and TRBJ2-7; maybe TRBD1 (5 bases). Trimming shortened V by 4 bases and J by 6 bases, and 16 bases separated the two germline ends. Germline V gene data show CDR1 as MNHNS and CDR2 as SASEGT. This CDR3 is 14 amino acids long. CDR3 protein: CASSARVWDSEQYF. Written as DNA, the CDR3 is TGTGCCAGCAGTGCCAGGGTTTGGGATAGCGAGCAGTACTTC.

CDR3 sequence (DNA): TGTGCCAGCAGGTTCACTCGGCAGGCTGAAGCTTTCTTT. Its protein product is CASRFTRQAEAFF. The V gene is TRBV7-8, the J gene TRBJ1-1; D remains ambiguous. The V gene lost 6 bases and the J gene lost 6 bases, with 14 bases spanning the gap. Germline V lookup: CDR1 SGHVS, CDR2 FQNEAQ. This CDR3 comprises 13 residues.

This clone was seen more than once but under ten times. The same CDR3 can be traced to other DNA sequences in this sample. This chain joins TRBV6-1 and TRBJ2-7; a possible D gene is TRBD1 (6 bases). This CDR3 contains 14 residues. The germline CDR1 and CDR2 sequences are MNHNS and SASEGT. Trimming left V 6 bases short and J 2 bases short, with 14 bases between. The CDR3 reads CASSTLTGTYEQYF. In DNA, the CDR3 is TGTGCCAGCAGCACCCTGACAGGAACCTACGAGCAGTACTTC.

The chain couples TRBV5-1 to TRBJ2-5; 8 bases agree with TRBD2. CDR1 SGHRS and CDR2 YFSETQ come from the germline V gene. This CDR3 contains 15 residues. The junction had 7 bases not matched to a gene; V was cut back by 5 bases and J by 1 base. The CDR3: CASRTSGLSQETQYF. CDR3 nucleotides: TGCGCCAGCAGAACTAGCGGCCTCTCCCAAGAGACCCAGTACTTC.

The chain uses TRBV19 and TRBJ1-1; possibly TRBD1 for D (5 bases). Trimming took off 1 base at V and 0 bases at J, with 9 bases between the two ends. Germline loops: CDR1 LNHDA, CDR2 SQIVND (reference sequence). The CDR3 covers 15 residues. The CDR3 region has the DNA TGTGCCAGTAGTATAGTAGACAGCTTGAACACTGAAGCTTTCTTT. It translates to CASSIVDSLNTEAFF.

The rearrangement uses TRBV13 and TRBJ2-3; a weak D match, TRBD2 (6 bases). This CDR3 spans 14 amino acids. The ends were cut back, 2 bases at V and 5 bases at J, with 11 bases in the middle. In germline, CDR1 is PRHDT, CDR2 FYEKMQ (reference sequence). DNA for the CDR3: TGTGCCAGCAGCTTAAGGCGGGGCGTAGATACGCAGTATTTT. It specifies CASSLRRGVDTQYF.

The gene calls are TRBV12-5 and TRBJ1-5, with D unclear. Germline-derived CDR1 and CDR2 are LGHNT and FRNRAP. Trimming cost V 1 base and J 4 bases, with 5 bases left between them. This CDR3 comprises 13 residues. Here the CDR3 reads CASGLGQNQPQHF. The CDR3 DNA is TGTGCTAGTGGTTTGGGGCAGAATCAGCCCCAGCATTTT.

The CDR3 reads CASSFRGQNTEAFF. In DNA form, the CDR3 reads TGTGCCAGCAGTTTTCGAGGCCAGAACACTGAAGCTTTCTTT. The rearrangement links TRBV27 to TRBJ1-1, with D hard to call. V was trimmed by 3 bases and J by 1 base, leaving 9 bases between them. CDR1 and CDR2 from the germline V gene are MNHEY and SMNVEV (reference sequence). The CDR3 totals 14 residues.

This clone has just one count. The chain combines TRBV6-1 with TRBJ1-2; a possible D gene is TRBD1 (6 bases). The CDR3 has 14 amino acids. V lost 3 bases and J lost 8, with 16 bases in between. Germline values: CDR1 MNHNS, CDR2 SASEGT. For the CDR3, the DNA is TGTGCCAGCAGTGAGAGGCAGGGGCCGAGGGGCTACACCTTC. This encodes CASSERQGPRGYTF.

The V gene is TRBV7-9, the J gene TRBJ1-2; TRBD1 might be the D (5 bases). Trimming left V 4 bases short and J 0 bases short, with 15 bases between. Per the germline V gene, CDR1 is SEHNR and CDR2 is FQNEAQ (reference sequence). The CDR3 totals 16 residues. The CDR3: CASSSSQGTTNYGYTF. CDR3 nucleotide sequence: TGTGCCAGCAGCTCGTCGCAGGGAACTACTAACTATGGCTACACCTTC. Supplemented by reference TRBV7-9 and TRBJ1-2, the full variable domain reads DTGVSQNPRHKITKRGQNVTFRCDPISEHNRLYWYRQTLGQGPEFLTYFQNEAQLEKSRLLSDRFSAERPKGSFSTLEIQRTEQGDSAMYLCASSSSQGTTNYGYTFGSGTRLTVV.

The V call is TRBV6-1, the J call TRBJ2-7; possibly TRBD1 for D (6 bases). V lost 8 bases and J lost 5, with 13 bases in between. Germline V gene data show CDR1 as MNHNS and CDR2 as SASEGT. The CDR3 runs to 12 residues. CDR3 sequence: CASRRDTHEQYF. DNA for the CDR3: TGTGCCAGCCGCCGGGACACCCACGAGCAGTACTTC.

The V call is TRBV30, the J call TRBJ1-1; D call uncertain. Trimming took off 0 bases at V and 0 bases at J, with 8 bases between the two ends. The CDR3 sequence is 14 residues long. In germline, CDR1 is GTSNPN, CDR2 SVGIG (reference sequence). The CDR3 reads CAWSVRDLNTEAFF. CDR3 sequence (DNA): TGTGCCTGGAGTGTACGGGATTTGAACACTGAAGCTTTCTTT.

This clone came up once. This sequence joins TRBV6-1 and TRBJ2-5; D is unresolved. Trimming pared 7 bases from V and 7 bases from J, leaving 13 bases between. The CDR3 covers 12 residues. Germline values: CDR1 MNHNS, CDR2 SASEGT. CDR3 in DNA: TGTGCCAGCACGGTAGCCGAAGGGACCCAGTACTTC. Protein: CASTVAEGTQYF.

This clone showed up just once. The chain is built from TRBV5-6 and TRBJ2-4, with D possibly being TRBD2 (6 bases). V lost 1 base to trimming and J lost 6 bases, with 20 bases between them. From germline, CDR1 is SGHDT and CDR2 YYEEEE. The CDR3 is made up of 17 amino acids. Here the CDR3 DNA reads TGTGCCAGCAGCTTGTCAAGTGGCACCCCGGAGGGAAACATTCAGTACTTC. Amino acids: CASSLSSGTPEGNIQYF.

The V call is TRBV9, the J call TRBJ2-3; the match to TRBD2 covers 7 bases. Trimming removed 2 bases from V and 4 bases from J; junction bases left unmatched: 7. The CDR3 covers 15 residues. Germline lookup yields CDR1 SGDLS and CDR2 YYNGEE. The CDR3 nucleotides are TGTGCCAGCAGCGTGGCGGGGGTATACGCAGATACGCAGTATTTT. Translating gives CASSVAGVYADTQYF. Complete variable domain (other parts from reference TRBV9 and TRBJ2-3): DSGVTQTPKHLITATGQRVTLRCSPRSGDLSVYWYQQSLDQGLQFLIQYYNGEERAKGNILERFSAQQFPDLHSELNLSSLELGDSALYFCASSVAGVYADTQYFGPGTRLTVL.

The sample holds one count of this clone. The chain joins TRBV7-9 to TRBJ2-1, with TRBD2 identical over 8 bases. V lost 1 base and J lost 6; bases outside the gene matches: 2. The CDR3 has 14 amino acids. Germline-derived CDR1 and CDR2 are SEHNR and FQNEAQ (reference sequence). As DNA, the CDR3 is TGTGCCAGCAGCTTAGAACTAGCGGCCAATGAGCAGTTCTTC. Translation: CASSLELAANEQFF.

This clone showed up just a few times. CDR3 DNA sequence: TGTGCCAGCAGCCCACGCGGACAGGGGGCTACAGATACGCAGTATTTT. It translates to CASSPRGQGATDTQYF. The genes are TRBV9 and TRBJ2-3; 11 bases fit TRBD1. There are 16 residues in the CDR3. Germline V gives CDR1 SGDLS, CDR2 YYNGEE. The trim removed 4 bases at V and 3 bases at J, leaving 7 bases unmatched. Looking up the rest from reference TRBV9 and TRBJ2-3 gives the full variable domain: DSGVTQTPKHLITATGQRVTLRCSPRSGDLSVYWYQQSLDQGLQFLIQYYNGEERAKGNILERFSAQQFPDLHSELNLSSLELGDSALYFCASSPRGQGATDTQYFGPGTRLTVL.

With respect to this clone: In the same sample, other DNA sequences code for this CDR3. CDR3 region: CASTLTPTDTGYTF. The CDR3, as DNA: TGTGCCAGCACCCTGACACCTACGGATACCGGCTACACCTTC. The V gene is TRBV6-5, the J gene TRBJ1-2; D not certain. V shed 7 bases and J shed 8 bases, with 20 bases lying between them. The V gene's germline CDR1 is MNHEY and CDR2 SVGAGI. The CDR3 extends over 14 amino acids.

The chain combines TRBV9 with TRBJ2-1; D is perhaps TRBD1 (5 bases). V lost 4 bases and J 10 bases, leaving 12 bases between the germline ends. The germline V gene has CDR1 SGDLS and CDR2 YYNGEE. The CDR3 contains 12 residues. DNA for the CDR3: TGTGCCAGCAGCATAGCCGCAGGGGAGCAGTTCTTC. Its translation is CASSIAAGEQFF.

This clone was detected a few times. CDR3 protein: CSVDRGLNTEAFF. The CDR3 DNA sequence: TGCAGCGTTGACAGGGGGCTGAACACTGAAGCTTTCTTT. The chain is built from TRBV29-1 and TRBJ1-1; 8 nucleotides agree with TRBD1. This CDR3 contains 13 residues. Germline CDR1 and CDR2: SQVTM and ANQGSEA. Trimming at V came to 3 bases and at J to 0 bases, leaving 0 bases not matched to a gene. The whole variable domain, filled in from reference TRBV29-1 and TRBJ1-1, reads SAVISQKPSRDICQRGTSLTIQCQVDSQVTMMFWYRQQPGQSLTLIATANQGSEATYESGFVIDKFPISRPNLTFSTLTVSNMSPEDSSIYLCSVDRGLNTEAFFGQGTRLTVV.

The chain couples TRBV19 to TRBJ1-5; 7 bases agree with TRBD1. This CDR3 comprises 16 residues. V lost 4 bases and J lost 5; bases outside the gene matches: 11. CDR1 is LNHDA and CDR2 is SQIVND in the germline V gene (reference sequence). The CDR3 sequence: CASSTGGDSPYQPQHF. The CDR3 bases are TGTGCCAGTAGTACCGGCGGGGACAGCCCCTATCAGCCCCAGCATTTT.